Here is one TCR beta chain with its context. The antigen remains undetermined. This sample stems from a study of CD8+CD57+ T cells in acquired aplastic anemia. Findings and limits, study-wide: Patients and controls had CD8+ Simpson's diversity values that were not significantly distinct.

TCR beta VDJ combinations and CDR3 sequences were profiled from genomic DNA. MiXCR was run by TCRdb on the reads, yielding one entry per CDR3 protein. The table lists 90,000 to 150,000 distinct CDR3 sequences, under 60% of them singletons. CDR1 SGHKS and CDR2 YYEKEE come from the germline V gene (reference sequence). CDR3 length equals 16 residues. V lost 1 base and J lost 5, with 15 bases in between. It was patients with CD8+CD57+ cell expansion by flow cytometry who were chosen for sequencing. Source material: sorted CD4+, CD8+, or CD8+CD57+ T cells (not recorded which) from PBMCs. The J gene is TRBJ1-4, the V gene TRBV5-5; D is ambiguous. This clonotype originated in a human donor with aplastic anemia. CDR3 sequence: CASSLYAGRGNEKLFF. The CDR3 DNA reads TGTGCCAGCAGCTTGTACGCGGGGAGAGGGAATGAAAAACTGTTTTTT.